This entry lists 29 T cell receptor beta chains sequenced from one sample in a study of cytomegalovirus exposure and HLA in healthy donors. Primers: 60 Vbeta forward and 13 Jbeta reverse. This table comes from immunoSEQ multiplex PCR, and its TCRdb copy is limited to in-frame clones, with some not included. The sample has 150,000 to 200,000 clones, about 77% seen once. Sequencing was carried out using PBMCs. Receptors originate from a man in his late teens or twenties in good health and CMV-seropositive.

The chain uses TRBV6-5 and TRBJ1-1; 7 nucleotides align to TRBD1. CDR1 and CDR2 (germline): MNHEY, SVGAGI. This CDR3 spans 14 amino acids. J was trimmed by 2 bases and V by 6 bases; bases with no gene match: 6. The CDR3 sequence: CASRRDRENTEAFF. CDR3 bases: TGTGCCAGCAGAAGGGACAGAGAAAACACTGAAGCTTTCTTT.

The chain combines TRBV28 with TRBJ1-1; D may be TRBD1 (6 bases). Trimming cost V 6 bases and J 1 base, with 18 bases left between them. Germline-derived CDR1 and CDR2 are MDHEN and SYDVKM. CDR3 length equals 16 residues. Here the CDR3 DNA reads TGTGCCAGCAGACAACAAACAGGGCTACGGAACACTGAAGCTTTCTTT. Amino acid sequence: CASRQQTGLRNTEAFF.

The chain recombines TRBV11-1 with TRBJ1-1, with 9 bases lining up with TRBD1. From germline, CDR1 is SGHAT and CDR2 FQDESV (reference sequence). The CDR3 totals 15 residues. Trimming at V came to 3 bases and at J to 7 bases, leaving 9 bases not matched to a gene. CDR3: CASSLGQGGLDEAFF. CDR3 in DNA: TGTGCCAGCAGCTTGGGACAGGGCGGTCTTGATGAAGCTTTCTTT.

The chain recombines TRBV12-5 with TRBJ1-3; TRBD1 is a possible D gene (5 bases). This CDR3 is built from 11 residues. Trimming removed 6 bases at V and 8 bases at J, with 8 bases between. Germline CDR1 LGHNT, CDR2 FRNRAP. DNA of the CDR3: TGTGCTAGTGGCAAGGGGTACACCATATATTTT. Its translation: CASGKGYTIYF.

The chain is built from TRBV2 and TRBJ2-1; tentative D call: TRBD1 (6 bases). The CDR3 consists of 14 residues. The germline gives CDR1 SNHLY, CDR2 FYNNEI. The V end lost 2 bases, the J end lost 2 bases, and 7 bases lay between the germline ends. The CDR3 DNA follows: TGTGCCAGCAGTGAACAGGGGACCTACAATGAGCAGTTCTTC. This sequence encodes CASSEQGTYNEQFF.

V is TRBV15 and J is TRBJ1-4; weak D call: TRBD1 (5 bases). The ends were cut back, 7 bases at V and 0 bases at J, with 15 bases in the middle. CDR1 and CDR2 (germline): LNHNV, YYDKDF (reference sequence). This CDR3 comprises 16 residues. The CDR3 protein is CATNYDSSTTNEKLFF. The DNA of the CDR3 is TGTGCCACCAATTATGACAGCTCGACAACTAATGAAAAACTGTTTTTT.

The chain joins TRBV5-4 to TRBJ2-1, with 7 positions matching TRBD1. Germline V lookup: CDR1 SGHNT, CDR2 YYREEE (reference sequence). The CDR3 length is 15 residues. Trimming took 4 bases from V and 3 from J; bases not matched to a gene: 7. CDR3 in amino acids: CASSTLRDSYNEQFF. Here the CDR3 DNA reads TGTGCCAGCAGCACGCTCCGGGACAGCTACAATGAGCAGTTCTTC. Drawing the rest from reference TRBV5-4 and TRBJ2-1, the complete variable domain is ETGVTQSPTHLIKTRGQQVTLRCSSQSGHNTVSWYQQALGQGPQFIFQYYREEENGRGNFPPRFSGLQFPNYSSELNVNALELDDSALYLCASSTLRDSYNEQFFGPGTRLTVL.

The CDR3 loop is CASSSFHRLQGHMLNEQFF. In DNA form, the CDR3 reads TGTGCCAGCAGTTCATTTCATAGGTTACAGGGCCATATGTTAAATGAGCAGTTCTTC. This rearrangement joins TRBV28 to TRBJ2-1, with D tentatively TRBD1 (6 bases). The CDR3 is 19 residues long. In germline, CDR1 is MDHEN, CDR2 SYDVKM. V lost 4 bases and J 7 bases, leaving 29 bases between the germline ends.

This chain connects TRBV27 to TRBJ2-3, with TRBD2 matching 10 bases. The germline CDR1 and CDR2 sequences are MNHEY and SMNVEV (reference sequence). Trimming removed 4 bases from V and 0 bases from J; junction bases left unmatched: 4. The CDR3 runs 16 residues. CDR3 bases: TGTGCCAGCAGTTATTGGACTAGCGGTAGCACAGATACGCAGTATTTT. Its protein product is CASSYWTSGSTDTQYF.

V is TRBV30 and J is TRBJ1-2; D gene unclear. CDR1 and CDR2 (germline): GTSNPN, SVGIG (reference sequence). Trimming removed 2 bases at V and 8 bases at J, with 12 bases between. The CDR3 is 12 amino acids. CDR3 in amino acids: CAWSRGNGGYTF. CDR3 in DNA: TGTGCCTGGAGTAGAGGCAACGGCGGCTACACCTTC.

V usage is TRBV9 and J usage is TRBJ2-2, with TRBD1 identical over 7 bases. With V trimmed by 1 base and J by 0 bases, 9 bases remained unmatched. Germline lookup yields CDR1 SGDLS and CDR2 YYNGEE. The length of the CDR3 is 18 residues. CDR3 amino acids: CASSVRTYDRANTGELFF. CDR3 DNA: TGTGCCAGCAGCGTAAGAACATATGACAGGGCGAACACCGGGGAGCTGTTTTTT.

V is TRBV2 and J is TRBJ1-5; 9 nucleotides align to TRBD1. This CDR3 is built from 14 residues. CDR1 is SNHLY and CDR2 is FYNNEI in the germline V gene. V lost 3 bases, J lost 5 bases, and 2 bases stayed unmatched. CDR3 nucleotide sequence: TGTGCCAGCAGTGAGGGACAGGGCTATCAGCCCCAGCATTTT. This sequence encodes CASSEGQGYQPQHF.

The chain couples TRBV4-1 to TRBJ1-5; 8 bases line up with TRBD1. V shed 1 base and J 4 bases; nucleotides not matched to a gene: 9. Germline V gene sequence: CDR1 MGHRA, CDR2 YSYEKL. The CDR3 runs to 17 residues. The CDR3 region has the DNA TGCGCCAGCAGCCAAGCGCTCGGGACAGGAAAAAATCAGCCCCAGCATTTT. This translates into CASSQALGTGKNQPQHF.

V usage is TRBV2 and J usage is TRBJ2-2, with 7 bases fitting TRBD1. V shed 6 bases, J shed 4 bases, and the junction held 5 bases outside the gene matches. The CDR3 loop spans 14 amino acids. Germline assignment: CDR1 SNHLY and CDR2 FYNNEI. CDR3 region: CASRGTVVTGELFF. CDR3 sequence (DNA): TGTGCCAGCAGGGGGACAGTGGTCACCGGGGAGCTGTTTTTT. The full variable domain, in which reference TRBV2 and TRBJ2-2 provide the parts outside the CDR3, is EPEVTQTPSHQVTQMGQEVILRCVPISNHLYFYWYRQILGQKVEFLVSFYNNEISEKSEIFDDQFSVERPDGSNFTLKIRSTKLEDSAMYFCASRGTVVTGELFFGEGSRLTVL.

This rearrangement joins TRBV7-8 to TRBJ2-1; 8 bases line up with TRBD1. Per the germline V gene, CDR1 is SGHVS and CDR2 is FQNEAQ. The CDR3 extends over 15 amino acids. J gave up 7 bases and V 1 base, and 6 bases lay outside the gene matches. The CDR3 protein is CASSLEWGTGNEQFF. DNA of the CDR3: TGTGCCAGCAGCTTAGAGTGGGGGACAGGAAATGAGCAGTTCTTC.

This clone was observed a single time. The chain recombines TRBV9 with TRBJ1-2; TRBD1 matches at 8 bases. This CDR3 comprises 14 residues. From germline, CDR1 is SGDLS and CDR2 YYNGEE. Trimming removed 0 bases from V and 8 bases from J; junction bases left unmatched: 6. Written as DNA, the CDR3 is TGTGCCAGCAGCGTAGATTCCAGGGGGCGAGGCTACACCTTC. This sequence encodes CASSVDSRGRGYTF.

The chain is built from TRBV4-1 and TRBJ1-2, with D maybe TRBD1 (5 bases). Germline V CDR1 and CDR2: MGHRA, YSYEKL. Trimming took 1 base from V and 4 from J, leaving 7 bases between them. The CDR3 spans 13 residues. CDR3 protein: CASSQAGGYGYTF. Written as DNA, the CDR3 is TGCGCCAGCAGCCAAGCGGGGGGCTATGGCTACACCTTC.

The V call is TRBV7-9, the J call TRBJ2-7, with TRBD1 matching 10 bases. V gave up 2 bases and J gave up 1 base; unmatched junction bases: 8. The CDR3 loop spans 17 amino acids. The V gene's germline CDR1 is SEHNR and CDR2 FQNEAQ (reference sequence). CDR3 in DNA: TGTGCCAGCAGCTTATCGACAGGGGGCGAGCAATCCTACGAGCAGTACTTC. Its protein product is CASSLSTGGEQSYEQYF.

In DNA form, the CDR3 reads TGTGCCAGTAGTCTTGAAGCGGGAGAGTGGCAAGATACGCAGTATTTT. This sequence encodes CASSLEAGEWQDTQYF. The chain carries TRBV19 and TRBJ2-3, with 8 bases matching TRBD2. From germline, CDR1 is LNHDA and CDR2 SQIVND (reference sequence). This CDR3 region has 16 residues. The V and J ends lost 5 bases and 5 bases, in that order; junction bases with no gene match: 12. Together with reference TRBV19 and TRBJ2-3, the CDR3 gives the full variable domain: DGGITQSPKYLFRKEGQNVTLSCEQNLNHDAMYWYRQDPGQGLRLIYYSQIVNDFQKGDIAEGYSVSREKKESFPLTVTSAQKNPTAFYLCASSLEAGEWQDTQYFGPGTRLTVL.

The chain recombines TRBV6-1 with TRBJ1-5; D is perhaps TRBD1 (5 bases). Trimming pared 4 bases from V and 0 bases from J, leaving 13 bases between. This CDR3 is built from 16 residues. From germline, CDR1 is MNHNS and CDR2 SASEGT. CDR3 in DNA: TGTGCCAGCAGTGTGGGGCAGGGAAATAGCAATCAGCCCCAGCATTTT. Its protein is CASSVGQGNSNQPQHF.

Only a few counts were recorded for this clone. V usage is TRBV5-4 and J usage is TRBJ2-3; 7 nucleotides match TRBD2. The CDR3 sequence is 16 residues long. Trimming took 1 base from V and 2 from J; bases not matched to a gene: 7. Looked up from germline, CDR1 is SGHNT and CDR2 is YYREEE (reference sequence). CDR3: CASSLNPLAATDTQYF. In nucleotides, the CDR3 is TGTGCCAGCAGCTTGAATCCGCTAGCGGCCACAGATACGCAGTATTTT.

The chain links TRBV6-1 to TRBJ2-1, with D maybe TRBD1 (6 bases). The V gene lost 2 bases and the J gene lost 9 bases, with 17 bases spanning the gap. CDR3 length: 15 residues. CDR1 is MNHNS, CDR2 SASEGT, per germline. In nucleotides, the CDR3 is TGTGCCAGCAGTGAACACCCGGGACAAGTATTTGAGCAGTTCTTC. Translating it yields CASSEHPGQVFEQFF.

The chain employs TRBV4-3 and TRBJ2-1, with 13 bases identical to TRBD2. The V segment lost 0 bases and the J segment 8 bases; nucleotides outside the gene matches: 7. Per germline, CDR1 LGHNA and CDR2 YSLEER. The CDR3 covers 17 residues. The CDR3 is CASSQEVATSGGYEQFF. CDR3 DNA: TGCGCCAGCAGCCAAGAGGTCGCGACTAGCGGGGGGTATGAGCAGTTCTTC.

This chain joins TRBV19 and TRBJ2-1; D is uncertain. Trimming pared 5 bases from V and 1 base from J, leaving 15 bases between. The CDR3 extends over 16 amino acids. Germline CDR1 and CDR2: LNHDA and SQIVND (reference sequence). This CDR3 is CASSFPVARSYNEQFF. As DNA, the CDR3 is TGTGCCAGTAGTTTCCCGGTCGCCAGGTCCTACAATGAGCAGTTCTTC.

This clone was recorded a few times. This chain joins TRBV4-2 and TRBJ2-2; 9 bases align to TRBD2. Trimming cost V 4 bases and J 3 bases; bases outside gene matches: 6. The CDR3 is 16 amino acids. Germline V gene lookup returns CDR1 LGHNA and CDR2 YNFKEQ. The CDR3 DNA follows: TGTGCCAGCAGCCTACAGACTAGCGGCTACACCGGGGAGCTGTTTTTT. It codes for CASSLQTSGYTGELFF.

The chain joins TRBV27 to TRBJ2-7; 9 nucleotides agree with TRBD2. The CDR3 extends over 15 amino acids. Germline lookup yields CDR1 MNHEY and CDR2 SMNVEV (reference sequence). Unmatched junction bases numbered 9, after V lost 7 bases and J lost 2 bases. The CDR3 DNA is TGTGCCAGCACTAAGACTAGCGGAAGAACCTACGAGCAGTACTTC. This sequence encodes CASTKTSGRTYEQYF.

The CDR3 DNA follows: TGCGCCAGCTTACCTTCGGACAGGGGTTTGTGGGCTTTCTTT. It translates to CASLPSDRGLWAFF. The V gene is TRBV10-2, the J gene TRBJ1-1; 9 nucleotides align to TRBD1. Trimming took 8 bases from V and 11 from J; bases not matched to a gene: 15. The CDR3 runs 14 residues. CDR1 WSHSY and CDR2 SAAADI come from the germline V gene.

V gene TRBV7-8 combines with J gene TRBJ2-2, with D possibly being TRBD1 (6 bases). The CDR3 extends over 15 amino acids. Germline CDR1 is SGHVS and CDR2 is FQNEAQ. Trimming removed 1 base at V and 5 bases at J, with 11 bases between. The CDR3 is CASSLEGGPTGELFF. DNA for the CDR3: TGTGCCAGCAGCTTAGAAGGGGGACCTACCGGGGAGCTGTTTTTT. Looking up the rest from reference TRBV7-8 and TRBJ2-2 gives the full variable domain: GAGVSQSPRYKVAKRGQDVALRCDPISGHVSLFWYQQALGQGPEFLTYFQNEAQLDKSGLPSDRFFAERPEGSVSTLKIQRTQQEDSAVYLCASSLEGGPTGELFFGEGSRLTVL.

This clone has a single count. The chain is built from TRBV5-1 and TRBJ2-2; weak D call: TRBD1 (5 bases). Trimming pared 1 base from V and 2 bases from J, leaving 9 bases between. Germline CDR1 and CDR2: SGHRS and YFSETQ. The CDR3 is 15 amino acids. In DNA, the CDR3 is TGCGCCAGCAGCTTGACAGGTCCTAACACCGGGGAGCTGTTTTTT. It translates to CASSLTGPNTGELFF.